A single sample is the source of the 2 T cell receptor beta chains below, sequenced in a study of molecular identifiers for immune sequencing clone quantification. Using its own MiXCR run on the PCR reads, TCRdb lists one record per CDR3 protein. The data contain hundreds of thousands of distinct CDR3 sequences, roughly 23% of them singletons. Sequences were obtained from naive CD8+ T cells from blood, with Jurkat cell RNA spiked in. Subset meaning: FACS-sorted CD8+CD4-CCR7+CD45RA+ naive T cells. The receptors were sampled from a human donor in good health. Some libraries in this study had Jurkat cell RNA spiked in.

This clonotype is a singleton in its sample. A much larger clonotype is one base distant, so this may be a read error. This chain joins TRBV4-3 and TRBJ2-5; 10 nucleotides align to TRBD2. Germline V gene data show CDR1 as LGHNA and CDR2 as YSLEER. The CDR3 extends over 18 amino acids. CDR3 sequence (DNA): TGCGCCAGCAGCCAATCCCTAGCGGGAGATGGGGGGCAAGAGCCCCAGTACTTC. Its translation is CASSQSLAGDGGQEPQYF.

With regard to this clonotype: The junction departs from the called germline gene at one end, perhaps through a read error. The V call is TRBV20-1, the J call TRBJ2-7; 9 bases map to TRBD2. The CDR3 totals 17 residues. CDR1 and CDR2 from the germline V gene are DFQATT and SNEGSKA (reference sequence). For the CDR3, the DNA is TGCAGTGCTAGAGTCCCTGGAGGTAGCGGGGGCCCCTCCGAGCCGTCCTTC. It translates to CSARVPGGSGGPSEPSF.